Shown below are 26 T cell receptor beta chains from a single sample sequenced in a study of CD8 T cells in ankylosing spondylitis. TCRdb itself ran the 5' RACE reads through MiXCR, one entry per CDR3 protein. Here the sample spans 300,000 to 400,000 distinct CDR3 sequences, under 14% being singletons. The sequencing sample was made of blood, either unsorted or a sorted T cell fraction (not recorded which). Every receptor here comes from a female donor with ankylosing spondylitis or in good health (not recorded which).

This clonotype was observed at least ten times. The chain joins TRBV10-3 to TRBJ2-1; the D gene is possibly TRBD2 (5 bases). This CDR3 is 12 amino acids long. CDR1 and CDR2 from the germline V gene are ENHRY and SYGVKD. Trimming left V 6 bases short and J 9 bases short, with 12 bases between. The CDR3 region has the DNA TGTGCCATCAGCCGTAGCGAGGGTGAGCAGTTCTTC. Encoded protein: CAISRSEGEQFF.

In its sample, this clonotype was seen a few times. This chain links TRBV10-1 with TRBJ2-3; D not resolved. Germline CDR1 WNHNN, CDR2 SYGVQD (reference sequence). The CDR3 runs 13 residues. Trimming stripped 0 bases from V and 6 bases from J, with 7 bases between. The CDR3 nucleotides are TGCGCCAGCAGTGAGTCCCCCAGGGATACGCAGTATTTT. Encoded protein: CASSESPRDTQYF.

In this sample, this clonotype turned up many times. The CDR3 DNA reads as TGTGCCAGCAGTTTAGCGGGGAACTCCTACGAGCAGTACTTC. This sequence encodes CASSLAGNSYEQYF. V gene TRBV12-3 or TRBV12-4 combines with J gene TRBJ2-7, with unresolved D. The V end was cut by 0 bases, the J end by 0 bases, with 6 bases between. The CDR3 loop spans 14 amino acids.

This clonotype has ten or more counts. This chain links TRBV29-1 with TRBJ2-5; either TRBD1 or TRBD2 may fit D (5 bases each). Germline V gives CDR1 SQVTM, CDR2 ANQGSEA. The CDR3 loop spans 13 amino acids. The germline V and J ends were trimmed by 3 bases and 6 bases, with 14 bases remaining between them. This chain's CDR3 is CSVDPGTAKTQYF. The CDR3 DNA is TGCAGCGTTGACCCCGGGACCGCAAAGACCCAGTACTTC. Based on the CDR3 plus reference TRBV29-1 and TRBJ2-5, the full variable domain is SAVISQKPSRDICQRGTSLTIQCQVDSQVTMMFWYRQQPGQSLTLIATANQGSEATYESGFVIDKFPISRPNLTFSTLTVSNMSPEDSSIYLCSVDPGTAKTQYFGPGTRLLVL.

The sample holds many counts of this clonotype. The rearrangement links TRBV10-3 to TRBJ2-7, with D maybe TRBD1 (6 bases). V was cut by 8 bases and J by 3 bases, with 17 bases left in between. Germline V CDR1 and CDR2: ENHRY, SYGVKD. CDR3 length: 14 amino acids. The CDR3 here is CAIRNQDRLYEQYF. Written as DNA, the CDR3 is TGTGCCATCCGGAATCAGGACAGACTCTACGAGCAGTACTTC.

This clonotype was counted ten times or more. Mismatch with germline at one junction end may stem from a read error. The V call is TRBV19, the J call TRBJ2-1, with a weak D call TRBD1 (5 bases). There are 16 residues in the CDR3. Germline lookup yields CDR1 LNHDA and CDR2 SQIVND (reference sequence). The CDR3 here is CASSIGDSLLGDEQFF. The CDR3 nucleotides read TGTGCCAGTAGCATAGGCGACAGCCTGCTTGGGGATGAGCAGTTCTTC.

V gene TRBV11-2 combines with J gene TRBJ2-3, with D maybe TRBD1 (6 bases). The CDR3 spans 14 residues. V lost 4 bases and J 4 bases, leaving 12 bases between the germline ends. Germline values: CDR1 SGHAT, CDR2 FQNNGV. The DNA for the CDR3 is TGTGCCAGCAGCTCCTATGGACAGCCAGATACGCAGTATTTT. Protein product: CASSSYGQPDTQYF.

This clonotype was seen ten or more times. The rearrangement uses TRBV5-1 and TRBJ2-5; 9 bases match TRBD2. Germline CDR1 reads SGHRS; CDR2 reads YFSETQ. CDR3 length equals 15 residues. V was clipped by 0 bases and J by 7 bases; unmatched bases: 7. Here the CDR3 reads CASSLGLADLGTQYF. Here the CDR3 DNA reads TGCGCCAGCAGCTTGGGACTAGCGGACCTGGGGACCCAGTACTTC.

This clonotype was found many times. This chain connects TRBV24-1 to TRBJ2-1, with 7 bases fitting TRBD2. The CDR3 covers 14 residues. CDR1 is KGHDR and CDR2 is SFDVKD in the germline V gene. After removal of 4 bases from V and 4 bases from J, the junction contained 3 bases not matched to a gene. This CDR3 is CATSEGGGYNEQFF. In nucleotides, the CDR3 is TGTGCCACCAGTGAGGGGGGGGGTTACAATGAGCAGTTCTTC.

The chain uses TRBV20-1 and TRBJ2-1; no definite D call. V lost 3 bases, J lost 4 bases, and 10 bases lay in between. The CDR3 totals 13 residues. CDR1 DFQATT and CDR2 SNEGSKA come from the germline V gene (reference sequence). The CDR3 nucleotides read TGCAGTGCTAGCGACGGAGAGTACAATGAGCAGTTCTTC. Protein product: CSASDGEYNEQFF.

This clonotype was picked up many times. The V gene is TRBV28, the J gene TRBJ1-6, with 10 bases fitting TRBD1. This CDR3 spans 16 amino acids. V trimming: 5 bases; J trimming: 7 bases; junction bases outside the gene matches: 8. Per the germline V gene, CDR1 is MDHEN and CDR2 is SYDVKM. The chain's CDR3 is CASSLRTGGGNSPLHF. CDR3 DNA: TGTGCCAGCAGTCTCCGGACAGGGGGGGGCAATTCACCCCTCCACTTT.

Only a few counts were recorded for this clonotype. The V call is TRBV7-9, the J call TRBJ2-5; D unresolved. From germline, CDR1 is SEHNR and CDR2 FQNEAQ (reference sequence). The CDR3 spans 12 residues. Trimming took 4 bases from V and 2 from J, leaving 5 bases between them. The CDR3 here is CASSYLQETQYF. CDR3 sequence (DNA): TGTGCCAGCAGCTACCTACAAGAGACCCAGTACTTC.

This clonotype has a count of ten or more. The rearrangement uses TRBV5-1 and TRBJ1-2, with 8 bases fitting TRBD1. Germline CDR1 SGHRS, CDR2 YFSETQ. The CDR3 contains 14 residues. V lost 4 bases, J lost 4 bases, and 6 bases stayed unmatched. CDR3 in DNA: TGCGCCAGCAGCCAAGACAGGGGTGTCTATGGCTACACCTTC. This translates into CASSQDRGVYGYTF.

This clonotype was detected ten times or more. This sequence joins TRBV6-1 and TRBJ1-5; TRBD1 matches at 10 bases. Looked up from germline, CDR1 is MNHNS and CDR2 is SASEGT. V gave up 6 bases and J gave up 4 bases; unmatched junction bases: 3. The CDR3 is made up of 14 amino acids. CDR3 nucleotide sequence: TGTGCCAGCAGACTGGGACAGGGGAATCAGCCCCAGCATTTT. Its translation is CASRLGQGNQPQHF.

This clonotype was detected many times. This chain uses TRBV5-1 with TRBJ2-7; D remains ambiguous. The germline gives CDR1 SGHRS, CDR2 YFSETQ. This CDR3 has 13 residues. V was clipped by 1 base and J by 3 bases, with 8 bases between them. CDR3 loop: CASSLNRNYEQYF. The CDR3 nucleotides read TGCGCCAGCAGCTTGAACAGAAACTACGAGCAGTACTTC.

The genes are TRBV6-5 and TRBJ2-3; D gene uncertain. The ends were cut back, 7 bases at V and 1 base at J, with 21 bases in the middle. In germline, CDR1 is MNHEY, CDR2 SVGAGI. CDR3 size: 17 residues. This chain's CDR3 is CASNGVSGLARTDTQYF. The CDR3 nucleotides read TGTGCCAGCAATGGGGTCTCCGGTCTTGCCCGCACAGATACGCAGTATTTT.

The table lists this clonotype with a few counts. This sequence joins TRBV5-5 and TRBJ1-1; 7 bases are a match to TRBD1. J gave up 4 bases and V 4 bases, and 7 bases lay outside the gene matches. The CDR3 contains 14 residues. Germline lookup yields CDR1 SGHKS and CDR2 YYEKEE (reference sequence). DNA of the CDR3: TGTGCCAGCAGCCGGACGACAGGGAGCACTGAAGCTTTCTTT. It is translated as CASSRTTGSTEAFF. Filled out from reference TRBV5-5 and TRBJ1-1, the complete variable domain reads DAGVTQSPTHLIKTRGQQVTLRCSPISGHKSVSWYQQVLGQGPQFIFQYYEKEERGRGNFPDRFSARQFPNYSSELNVNALLLGDSALYLCASSRTTGSTEAFFGQGTRLTVV.

The chain combines TRBV7-6 with TRBJ2-7, with D possibly matching TRBD1 (6 bases). CDR3 length: 15 residues. Germline V lookup: CDR1 SGHVS, CDR2 FNYEAQ. With 1 base removed from V and 1 base from J, the gap between germline ends came to 11 bases. The CDR3 spells CASSLGRGPSYEQYF. As DNA, the CDR3 is TGTGCCAGCAGCTTAGGCAGGGGCCCATCCTACGAGCAGTACTTC.

This clonotype was counted only a few times. The chain joins TRBV7-2 to TRBJ2-7, with D maybe TRBD2 (6 bases). Germline values: CDR1 SGHTA, CDR2 FQGNSA. The CDR3 has 14 residues. V lost 5 bases and J 3 bases, leaving 14 bases between the germline ends. The CDR3 sequence: CASSTVGGGYEQYF. CDR3 sequence (DNA): TGTGCCAGCAGCACCGTTGGGGGAGGCTACGAGCAGTACTTC.

The rearrangement joins TRBV9 to TRBJ2-1; 14 bases line up with TRBD2. J lost 8 bases, V lost 5 bases, and 9 bases had no gene match. Germline V gene sequence: CDR1 SGDLS, CDR2 YYNGEE. This CDR3 contains 16 residues. CDR3 DNA sequence: TGTGCCAGCAGTCCTCCGGGACTAGCGGGAGCCCATGAGCAGTTCTTC. Its translation is CASSPPGLAGAHEQFF.

The CDR3 region has the DNA TGTGCCAGCAGCAACGCACTGAGCAATCAGCCCCAGCATTTT. This codes for CASSNALSNQPQHF. The chain is built from TRBV3-1 and TRBJ1-5; D is uncertain. This CDR3 is built from 14 residues. V was cut by 5 bases and J by 1 base, with 9 bases left in between. Germline CDR1 reads LGHDT; CDR2 reads YNNKEL (reference sequence).

This clonotype was observed a few times. This chain uses TRBV28 with TRBJ2-7; D gene unclear. The CDR3 consists of 14 residues. Germline assignment: CDR1 MDHEN and CDR2 SYDVKM. Trimming stripped 1 base from V and 2 bases from J, with 9 bases between. CDR3 in DNA: TGTGCCAGCAGTTTATCCCCTTCCACCTACGAGCAGTACTTC. As protein: CASSLSPSTYEQYF.

Regarding this clonotype: This could be a read error, since a much larger clone is one nucleotide away. The V and J genes are TRBV6-1 and TRBJ1-5; D is possibly TRBD1 (5 bases). The CDR3 is 14 amino acids. Germline V gives CDR1 MNHNS, CDR2 SASEGT. CDR3 DNA: TGTGCCAGCAGGATTGACAGTAACAATCAGCCCCCGCATTTT. It specifies CASRIDSNNQPPHF.

V is TRBV20-1 and J is TRBJ1-1; weak D call: TRBD1 (5 bases). The germline CDR1 and CDR2 sequences are DFQATT and SNEGSKA (reference sequence). V shed 5 bases and J shed 6 bases, with 13 bases lying between them. The CDR3 is 12 residues long. CDR3 bases: TGCAGTGCTCCTGTGGGGGGGGCTGAAGCTTTCTTT. It specifies CSAPVGGAEAFF.

This clonotype appeared many times. The genes are TRBV5-1 and TRBJ1-1, with D tentatively TRBD1 (6 bases). Trimming left V 0 bases short and J 11 bases short, with 17 bases between. From germline, CDR1 is SGHRS and CDR2 YFSETQ. CDR3 length equals 14 residues. As DNA, the CDR3 is TGCGCCAGCAGCTTGGACAGGGACGTCCAGGGGGCTTTCTTT. Translating it yields CASSLDRDVQGAFF.

The sample holds many counts of this clonotype. The DNA for the CDR3 is TGTGCCAGCAGCTTAGCGACTGGGAGATCCTACGAGCAGTACTTC. This translates into CASSLATGRSYEQYF. The V call is TRBV7-9, the J call TRBJ2-7, with a tentative D call TRBD2 (5 bases). Trimming left V 0 bases short and J 1 base short, with 10 bases between. This CDR3 is built from 15 residues. The V gene's germline CDR1 is SEHNR and CDR2 FQNEAQ (reference sequence).